This T cell receptor beta chain was sequenced in a study of T cells after yellow fever vaccination. A word on this clonotype: Its antigen is still unknown.

MiXCR, run by TCRdb on the 5' RACE reads, gives a single entry per CDR3 protein. Seen here are approximately 330,000 distinct CDR3 sequences, 4.1% observed once, and the top ten hold just under 25%. The CDR3 covers 16 residues. The germline V gene encodes CDR1 SEHNR and CDR2 FQNEAQ (reference sequence). Trimming cost V 3 bases and J 0 bases, with 14 bases left between them. Whole-study findings and limits: There was a small share of clonotypes that showed up in both the CD4 and CD8 compartments.

The sequence was obtained from a man between 18 and 29 years old who received the YFV17D yellow fever vaccine. Sample: PBMCs, taken 5 days after the yellow fever booster vaccination. This chain uses TRBV7-9 with TRBJ1-1, with D uncertain. CDR3 in amino acids: CASSFRRESMNTEAFF. DNA of the CDR3: TGTGCCAGCAGCTTCAGAAGGGAGAGCATGAACACTGAAGCTTTCTTT.